This T cell receptor (beta chain) was captured in a study of T-cell reconstitution after alpha-beta-depleted transplantation in children. This clonotype came up many times. During its preparation, the TCRbeta library received unique molecular identifiers. TCRdb used MiXCR to reprocess the PCR reads, holding one entry per CDR3 protein. The data show about 610,000 distinct CDR3 sequences, 10% to 13% seen once. CDR3 length: 14 amino acids. Germline CDR1 and CDR2: SGHTA and FQGTGA. V was cut by 2 bases and J by 2 bases, with 6 bases left in between. This sequence joins TRBV7-3 and TRBJ2-2; D is possibly TRBD2 (5 bases). This TCR was recovered from a human donor who donated a stem cell graft to a child with acute myeloid leukemia. This material consisted of PBMCs from the stem cell graft donor, taken from the stem cell graft. CDR3 nucleotide sequence: TGTGCCAGCAGCTTATCGGGAAACACCGGGGAGCTGTTTTTT. This codes for CASSLSGNTGELFF.